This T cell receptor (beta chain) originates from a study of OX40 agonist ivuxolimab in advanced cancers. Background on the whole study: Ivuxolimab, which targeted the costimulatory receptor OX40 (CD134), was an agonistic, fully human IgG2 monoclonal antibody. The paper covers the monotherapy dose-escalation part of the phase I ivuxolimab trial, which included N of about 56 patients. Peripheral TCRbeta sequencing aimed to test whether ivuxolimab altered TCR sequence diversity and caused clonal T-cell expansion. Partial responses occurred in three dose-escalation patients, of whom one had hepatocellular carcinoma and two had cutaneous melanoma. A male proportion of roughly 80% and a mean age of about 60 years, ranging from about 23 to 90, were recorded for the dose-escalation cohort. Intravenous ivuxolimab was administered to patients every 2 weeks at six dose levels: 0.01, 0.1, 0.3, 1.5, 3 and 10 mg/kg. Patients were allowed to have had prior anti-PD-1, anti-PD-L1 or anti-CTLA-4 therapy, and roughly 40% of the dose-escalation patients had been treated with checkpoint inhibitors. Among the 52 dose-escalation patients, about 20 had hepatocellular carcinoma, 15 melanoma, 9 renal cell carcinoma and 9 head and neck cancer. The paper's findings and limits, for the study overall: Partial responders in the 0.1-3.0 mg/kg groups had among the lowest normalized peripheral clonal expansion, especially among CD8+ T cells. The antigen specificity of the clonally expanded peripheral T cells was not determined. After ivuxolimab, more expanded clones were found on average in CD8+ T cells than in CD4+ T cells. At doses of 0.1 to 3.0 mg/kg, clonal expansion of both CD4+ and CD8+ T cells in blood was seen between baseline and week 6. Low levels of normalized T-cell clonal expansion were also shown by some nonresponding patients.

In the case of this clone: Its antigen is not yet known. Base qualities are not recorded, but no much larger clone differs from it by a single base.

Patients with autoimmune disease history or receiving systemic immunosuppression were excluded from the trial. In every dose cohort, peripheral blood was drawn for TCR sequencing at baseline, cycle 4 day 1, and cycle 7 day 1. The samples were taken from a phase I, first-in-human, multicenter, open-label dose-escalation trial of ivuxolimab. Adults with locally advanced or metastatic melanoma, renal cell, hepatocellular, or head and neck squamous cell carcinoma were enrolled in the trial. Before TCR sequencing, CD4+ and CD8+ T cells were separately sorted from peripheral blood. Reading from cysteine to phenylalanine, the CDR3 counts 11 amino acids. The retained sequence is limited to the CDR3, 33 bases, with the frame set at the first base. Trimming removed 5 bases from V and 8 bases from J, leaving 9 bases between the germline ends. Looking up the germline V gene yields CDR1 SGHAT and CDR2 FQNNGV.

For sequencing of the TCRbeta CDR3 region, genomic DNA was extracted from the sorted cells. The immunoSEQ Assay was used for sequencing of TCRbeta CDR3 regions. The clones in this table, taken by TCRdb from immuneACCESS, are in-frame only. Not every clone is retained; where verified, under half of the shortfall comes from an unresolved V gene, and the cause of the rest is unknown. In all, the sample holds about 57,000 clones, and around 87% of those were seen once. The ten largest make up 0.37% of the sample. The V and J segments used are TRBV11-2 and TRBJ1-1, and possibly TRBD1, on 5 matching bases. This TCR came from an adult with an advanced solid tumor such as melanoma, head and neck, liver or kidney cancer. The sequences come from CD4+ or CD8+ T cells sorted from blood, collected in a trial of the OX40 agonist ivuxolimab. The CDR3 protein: CASSPQGEAFF. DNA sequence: TGTGCCAGCAGCCCTCAGGGCGAAGCTTTCTTT.